These 27 T cell receptor beta chains share one sample of origin, sequenced in a study of early T cells in non-severe SARS-CoV-2 infection. TCRdb processed the 5' RACE reads anew with MiXCR; each CDR3 protein has one entry. This sample has roughly 100,000 distinct CDR3 sequences, with about 13% found just once. Sequenced input: whole blood. The source is an adult who was a healthcare worker with PCR-confirmed SARS-CoV-2 infection or an uninfected control (not recorded which).

This clonotype has only a few counts. The gene calls are TRBV11-2 and TRBJ2-1; no clear D gene. The CDR3 spans 15 residues. Germline CDR1 reads SGHAT; CDR2 reads FQNNGV. Trimming cost V 4 bases and J 4 bases, with 14 bases left between them. This CDR3 reads CASSSFRPNYNEQFF. Written as DNA, the CDR3 is TGTGCCAGCAGCTCTTTCCGGCCAAATTACAATGAGCAGTTCTTC. Full variable domain (remainder filled in from reference TRBV11-2 and TRBJ2-1): EAGVAQSPRYKIIEKRQSVAFWCNPISGHATLYWYQQILGQGPKLLIQFQNNGVVDDSQLPKDRFSAERLKGVDSTLKIQPAKLEDSAVYLCASSSFRPNYNEQFFGPGTRLTVL.

The V and J genes are TRBV20-1 and TRBJ2-5; maybe TRBD1 (6 bases). Germline assignment: CDR1 DFQATT and CDR2 SNEGSKA (reference sequence). The CDR3 has 12 residues. With 4 bases removed from V and 2 bases from J, the gap between germline ends came to 8 bases. CDR3 residues: CSATGQQETQYF. For the CDR3, the DNA is TGCAGTGCTACCGGACAGCAAGAGACCCAGTACTTC.

This clonotype was picked up a small number of times. The chain carries TRBV4-3 and TRBJ2-1; D gene ambiguous. The CDR3 extends over 16 amino acids. Germline V gene data show CDR1 as LGHNA and CDR2 as YSLEER. Trimming removed 0 bases from V and 10 bases from J, with 19 bases in between. CDR3 in DNA: TGCGCCAGCAGCCAAGATTCTACCCCTGAATTTGGCGAGCAGTTCTTC. As protein: CASSQDSTPEFGEQFF.

This clonotype was counted a few times. The junction departs from the called germline gene at one end, perhaps through a read error. V usage is TRBV24-1 and J usage is TRBJ2-1; D possibly corresponds to TRBD2 (6 bases). Germline V lookup: CDR1 KGHDR, CDR2 SFDVKD. CDR3 length: 12 amino acids. The CDR3: CATSDVTGSPIF. As DNA, the CDR3 is TGTGCCACCAGTGACGTTACCGGGAGCCCGATCTTC.

This clonotype has a count of ten or more. This chain links TRBV12-3 or TRBV12-4 with TRBJ1-2; possible D gene TRBD1, 5 bases. This CDR3 is built from 12 residues. The ends were cut back, 2 bases at V and 7 bases at J, with 8 bases in the middle. The CDR3 DNA reads as TGTGCCAGCAGTTTACGGGGGGGTGGCTACACCTTC. Amino acids: CASSLRGGGYTF.

This clonotype occurred a few times. The chain has TRBV15 and TRBJ1-2, with D hard to call. The germline V and J ends were trimmed by 0 bases and 6 bases, with 11 bases remaining between them. This CDR3 contains 14 residues. Germline V gives CDR1 LNHNV, CDR2 YYDKDF (reference sequence). The CDR3 DNA sequence: TGTGCCACCAGCAGAGATCTAGTTCATCATGGCTACACCTTC. Translating it yields CATSRDLVHHGYTF.

This clonotype was observed a few times. The rearrangement uses TRBV29-1 and TRBJ2-4; 9 bases map to TRBD1. V gave up 7 bases and J gave up 6 bases; unmatched junction bases: 7. The length of the CDR3 is 13 residues. The germline V gene has CDR1 SQVTM and CDR2 ANQGSEA. This CDR3 reads CSAETGGRNIQYF. The DNA of the CDR3 is TGCAGCGCCGAGACAGGGGGGAGAAACATTCAGTACTTC.

This clonotype was seen many times. The rearrangement joins TRBV7-2 to TRBJ2-7; D is ambiguous. The length of the CDR3 is 12 residues. Trimming removed 5 bases at V and 2 bases at J, with 7 bases between. Germline CDR1 SGHTA, CDR2 FQGNSA. The DNA of the CDR3 is TGTGCCAGCAGCAGGACGACCTACGAGCAGTACTTC. Translation: CASSRTTYEQYF.

The table lists this clonotype with a few counts. The genes are TRBV6-1 and TRBJ2-5, with no clear D. This CDR3 has 12 amino acids. The V end lost 6 bases, the J end lost 9 bases, and 14 bases lay between the germline ends. Germline V gene lookup returns CDR1 MNHNS and CDR2 SASEGT. The CDR3 sequence: CASRGTTSPQYF. CDR3 sequence (DNA): TGTGCCAGCAGGGGCACCACCTCTCCCCAGTACTTC.

V usage is TRBV7-2 and J usage is TRBJ1-6; the D gene is possibly TRBD1 (5 bases). Trimming left V 2 bases short and J 10 bases short, with 12 bases between. This CDR3 is built from 14 residues. The germline V gene encodes CDR1 SGHTA and CDR2 FQGNSA. The CDR3 nucleotides are TGTGCCAGCAGCTTAAGTCCCGGGACCTCACCCCTCCACTTT. It is translated as CASSLSPGTSPLHF.

At least ten counts were recorded for this clonotype. The genes are TRBV3-1 and TRBJ2-7; 11 nucleotides line up with TRBD2. The ends lost 4 bases at V and 4 bases at J; junction bases unmatched: 6. Germline CDR1 is LGHDT and CDR2 is YNNKEL (reference sequence). CDR3 size: 15 residues. DNA of the CDR3: TGTGCCAGCAGCCCTACTAGCGGGGGCACTTACGAGCAGTACTTC. Translating gives CASSPTSGGTYEQYF.

This rearrangement joins TRBV9 to TRBJ2-3; D is unresolved. In germline, CDR1 is SGDLS, CDR2 YYNGEE. The CDR3 consists of 15 residues. Trimming removed 3 bases from V and 4 bases from J, with 15 bases in between. CDR3 sequence: CASSAETTSADTQYF. The CDR3 DNA reads TGTGCCAGCAGCGCCGAGACCACATCGGCAGATACGCAGTATTTT.

In nucleotides, the CDR3 is TGTGCCAGCAGCCTAGAGTCCCGACAGGGGAAGGGTGCCAAAAACATTCAGTACTTC. Translating it yields CASSLESRQGKGAKNIQYF. The gene calls are TRBV7-2 and TRBJ2-4, with 8 nucleotides matching TRBD1. The germline CDR1 and CDR2 sequences are SGHTA and FQGNSA. The CDR3 spans 19 residues. The V and J ends lost 5 bases and 1 base, in that order; junction bases with no gene match: 16.

The chain carries TRBV20-1 and TRBJ2-7; maybe TRBD1 (6 bases). Germline values: CDR1 DFQATT, CDR2 SNEGSKA (reference sequence). With 4 bases removed from V and 8 bases from J, the gap between germline ends came to 9 bases. This CDR3 is 10 amino acids long. As DNA, the CDR3 is TGCAGTGCTACTGACAGGAAGCAGTACTTC. Translating gives CSATDRKQYF.

This clonotype turned up a few times. This chain connects TRBV27 to TRBJ2-5; 8 bases line up with TRBD2. V lost 2 bases to trimming and J lost 5 bases; unmatched junction nucleotides: 4. Germline values: CDR1 MNHEY, CDR2 SMNVEV (reference sequence). This CDR3 has 14 residues. The CDR3 DNA reads TGTGCCAGCAGTTTAACTGGCGGGGGGGAGACCCAGTACTTC. Its protein is CASSLTGGGETQYF.

This clonotype was counted between two and nine times. The V and J genes are TRBV28 and TRBJ2-7, with D hard to call. Germline V gene data show CDR1 as MDHEN and CDR2 as SYDVKM. V lost 4 bases and J lost 3, with 7 bases in between. The CDR3 is 12 amino acids. The CDR3 is CASSSTYYEQYF. Here the CDR3 DNA reads TGTGCCAGCAGTTCAACGTACTACGAGCAGTACTTC. Supplemented by reference TRBV28 and TRBJ2-7, the full variable domain reads DVKVTQSSRYLVKRTGEKVFLECVQDMDHENMFWYRQDPGLGLRLIYFSYDVKMKEKGDIPEGYSVSREKKERFSLILESASTNQTSMYLCASSSTYYEQYFGPGTRLTVT.

Many counts were recorded for this clonotype. This sequence joins TRBV10-3 and TRBJ2-7; D may be TRBD2 (7 bases). Trimming removed 3 bases at V and 0 bases at J, with 12 bases between. The germline CDR1 and CDR2 sequences are ENHRY and SYGVKD. This CDR3 region has 15 residues. The CDR3 loop reads CAISDTRGLSYEQYF. The CDR3 DNA follows: TGTGCCATCAGTGATACGCGGGGGCTCTCCTACGAGCAGTACTTC.

The rearrangement links TRBV2 to TRBJ2-1; no reliable D call. Between the trimmed V and J ends, which lost 7 bases and 7 bases, there was a span of 5 bases. Looked up from germline, CDR1 is SNHLY and CDR2 is FYNNEI. This CDR3 region has 10 residues. DNA for the CDR3: TGTGCCAGCAACCCAAATGAGCAGTTCTTC. It codes for CASNPNEQFF.

The chain is built from TRBV29-1 and TRBJ1-3, with TRBD1 matching 7 bases. Germline CDR1 is SQVTM and CDR2 is ANQGSEA. V lost 7 bases to trimming and J lost 3 bases; unmatched junction nucleotides: 6. This CDR3 spans 13 amino acids. The CDR3 region is CSGQGSGGNTIYF. The CDR3 DNA sequence: TGCAGCGGACAGGGATCGGGTGGAAACACCATATATTTT. The full variable domain, rest sourced from reference TRBV29-1 and TRBJ1-3, is SAVISQKPSRDICQRGTSLTIQCQVDSQVTMMFWYRQQPGQSLTLIATANQGSEATYESGFVIDKFPISRPNLTFSTLTVSNMSPEDSSIYLCSGQGSGGNTIYFGEGSWLTVV.

The CDR3 nucleotides read TGCAGTGCTTTTCATAGCTCCTACAATGAGCAGTTCTTC. Translating gives CSAFHSSYNEQFF. The rearrangement joins TRBV20-1 to TRBJ2-1; D unresolved. V was shortened by 5 bases and J by 0 bases, with 8 bases between the two germline ends. The CDR3 consists of 13 residues. Germline CDR1 is DFQATT and CDR2 is SNEGSKA (reference sequence).

This clonotype was observed a few times. CDR3 nucleotide sequence: TGTGCCAGCAGTTTGGTTCCGGTTCCGACCAATGAGCAGTTCTTC. It is translated as CASSLVPVPTNEQFF. The chain couples TRBV28 to TRBJ2-1; D is unclear. The V gene lost 3 bases and the J gene lost 6 bases, with 15 bases spanning the gap. CDR3 length equals 15 residues. Germline V gene data show CDR1 as MDHEN and CDR2 as SYDVKM.

This clonotype was detected ten times or more. The chain is built from TRBV2 and TRBJ2-7, with no clear D. Germline V CDR1 and CDR2: SNHLY, FYNNEI. This CDR3 region has 13 residues. V lost 6 bases and J 2 bases, leaving 11 bases between the germline ends. Here the CDR3 DNA reads TGTGCCAGCAGACGCGACATTGCCTACGAGCAGTACTTC. This translates into CASRRDIAYEQYF.

The J gene is TRBJ2-3, the V gene TRBV29-1, with D maybe TRBD2 (5 bases). The V end lost 5 bases, the J end lost 1 base, and 7 bases lay between the germline ends. The CDR3 has 12 amino acids. From germline, CDR1 is SQVTM and CDR2 ANQGSEA. DNA for the CDR3: TGCAGCGTTCGGCGGGGCACAGATACGCAGTATTTT. Amino acid sequence: CSVRRGTDTQYF.

This clonotype has just a few counts. The V call is TRBV7-9, the J call TRBJ2-3; 10 nucleotides agree with TRBD2. V trimming: 5 bases; J trimming: 6 bases; junction bases outside the gene matches: 14. The CDR3 is made up of 17 amino acids. Germline CDR1 and CDR2: SEHNR and FQNEAQ (reference sequence). This chain's CDR3 is CASSPKRLAGAADTQYF. CDR3 nucleotide sequence: TGTGCCAGCAGCCCTAAGCGCCTAGCGGGGGCCGCGGATACGCAGTATTTT. Variable domain in full (rest from reference TRBV7-9 and TRBJ2-3): DTGVSQNPRHKITKRGQNVTFRCDPISEHNRLYWYRQTLGQGPEFLTYFQNEAQLEKSRLLSDRFSAERPKGSFSTLEIQRTEQGDSAMYLCASSPKRLAGAADTQYFGPGTRLTVL.

This clonotype was detected ten times or more. The V gene is TRBV11-2, the J gene TRBJ1-6, with D perhaps TRBD1 (6 bases). Germline V lookup: CDR1 SGHAT, CDR2 FQNNGV. The length of the CDR3 is 15 residues. Trimming took off 4 bases at V and 7 bases at J, with 14 bases between the two ends. The CDR3 region is CASSSHREPNSPLHF. The CDR3 DNA is TGTGCCAGCAGCTCCCACAGGGAGCCAAATTCACCCCTCCACTTT.

The rearrangement joins TRBV11-2 to TRBJ2-5; D gene ambiguous. The germline gives CDR1 SGHAT, CDR2 FQNNGV. This CDR3 region has 14 residues. The ends were cut back, 1 base at V and 1 base at J, with 7 bases in the middle. The CDR3 nucleotides read TGTGCCAGCAGCTTAGCGAGCGTCCAAGAGACCCAGTACTTC. This encodes CASSLASVQETQYF.

This clonotype was seen more than once but under ten times. The chain combines TRBV28 with TRBJ1-2, with unresolved D. Germline CDR1 and CDR2: MDHEN and SYDVKM. The germline V and J ends were trimmed by 2 bases and 4 bases, with 5 bases remaining between them. The CDR3 is 12 amino acids. The CDR3 bases are TGTGCCAGCAGTTTAGTGACCTATGGCTACACCTTC. This sequence encodes CASSLVTYGYTF.